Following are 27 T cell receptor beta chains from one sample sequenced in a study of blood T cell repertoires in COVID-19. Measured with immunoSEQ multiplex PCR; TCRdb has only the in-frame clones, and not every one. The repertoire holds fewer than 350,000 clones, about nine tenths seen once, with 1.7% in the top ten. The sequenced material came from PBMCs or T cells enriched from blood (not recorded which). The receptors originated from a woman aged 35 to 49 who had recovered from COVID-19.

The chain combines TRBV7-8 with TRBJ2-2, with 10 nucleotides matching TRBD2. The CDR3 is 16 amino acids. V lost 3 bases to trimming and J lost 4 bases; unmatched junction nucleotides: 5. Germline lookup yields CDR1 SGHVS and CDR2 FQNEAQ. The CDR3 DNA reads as TGTGCCAGCAGCTTCCTAGCGGGAGATCCCACCGGGGAGCTGTTTTTT. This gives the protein CASSFLAGDPTGELFF.

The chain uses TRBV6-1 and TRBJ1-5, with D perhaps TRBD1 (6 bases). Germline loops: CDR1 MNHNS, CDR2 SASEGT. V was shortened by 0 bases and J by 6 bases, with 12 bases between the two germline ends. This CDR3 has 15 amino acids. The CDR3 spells CASSEARTVGQPQHF. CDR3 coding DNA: TGTGCCAGCAGTGAAGCGAGGACAGTGGGTCAGCCCCAGCATTTT.

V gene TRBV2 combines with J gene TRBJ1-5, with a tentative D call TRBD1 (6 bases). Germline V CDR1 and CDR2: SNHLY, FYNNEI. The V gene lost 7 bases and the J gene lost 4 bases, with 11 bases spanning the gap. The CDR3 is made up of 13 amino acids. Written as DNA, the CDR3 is TGTGCCAGCAAGGGACAAACGAATCAGCCCCAGCATTTT. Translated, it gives CASKGQTNQPQHF.

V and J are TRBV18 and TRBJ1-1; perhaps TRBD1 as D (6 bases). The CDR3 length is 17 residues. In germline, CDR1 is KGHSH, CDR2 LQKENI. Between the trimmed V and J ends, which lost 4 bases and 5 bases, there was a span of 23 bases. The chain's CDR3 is CASSLGNLLQGMTEAFF. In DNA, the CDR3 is TGTGCCAGCTCACTCGGAAATTTGCTACAGGGAATGACTGAAGCTTTCTTT.

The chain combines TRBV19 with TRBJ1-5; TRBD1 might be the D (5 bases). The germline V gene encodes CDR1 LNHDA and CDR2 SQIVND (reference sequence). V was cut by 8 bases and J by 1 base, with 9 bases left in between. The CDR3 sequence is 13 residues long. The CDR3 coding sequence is TGTGCCAGTGCAGGGTTGAGCAATCAGCCCCAGCATTTT. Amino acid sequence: CASAGLSNQPQHF.

The CDR3 reads CASSSGGAIGNQPQHF. The CDR3, as DNA: TGTGCCAGCAGTTCCGGGGGGGCGATTGGCAATCAGCCCCAGCATTTT. The chain combines TRBV27 with TRBJ1-5, with D tentatively TRBD1 (6 bases). V was pared by 4 bases and J by 2 bases, with 15 bases between. CDR1 is MNHEY, CDR2 SMNVEV, per germline (reference sequence). The CDR3 length is 16 residues.

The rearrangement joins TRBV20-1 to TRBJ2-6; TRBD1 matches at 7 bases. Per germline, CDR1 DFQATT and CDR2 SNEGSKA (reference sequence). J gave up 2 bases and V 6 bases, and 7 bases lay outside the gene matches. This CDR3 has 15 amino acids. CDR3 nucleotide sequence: TGCAGTGCCAGTGACAGGGCAGCTGGGGCCAACGTCCTGACTTTC. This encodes CSASDRAAGANVLTF.

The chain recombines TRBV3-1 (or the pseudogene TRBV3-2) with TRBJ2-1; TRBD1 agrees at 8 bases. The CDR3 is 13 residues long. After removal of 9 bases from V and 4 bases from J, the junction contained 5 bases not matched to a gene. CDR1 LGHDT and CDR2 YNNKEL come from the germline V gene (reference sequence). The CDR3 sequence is CASGQGNYNEQFF. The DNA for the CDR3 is TGTGCCAGTGGACAGGGAAATTACAATGAGCAGTTCTTC.

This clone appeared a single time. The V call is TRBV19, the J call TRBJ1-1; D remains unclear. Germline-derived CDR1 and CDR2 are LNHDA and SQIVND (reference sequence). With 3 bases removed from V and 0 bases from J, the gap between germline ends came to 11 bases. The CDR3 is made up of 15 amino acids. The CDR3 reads CASSINEALNTEAFF. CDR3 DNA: TGTGCCAGTAGTATTAATGAGGCGCTGAACACTGAAGCTTTCTTT.

In DNA, the CDR3 is TGTGCCAGCAGCTCCCCGGGGGACGAGCAGTACTTC. It codes for CASSSPGDEQYF. The chain uses TRBV11-3 and TRBJ2-7, with D perhaps matching TRBD2 (6 bases). Germline assignment: CDR1 SGHNT and CDR2 YENEEA. CDR3 length equals 12 residues. V lost 4 bases and J 5 bases, leaving 9 bases between the germline ends.

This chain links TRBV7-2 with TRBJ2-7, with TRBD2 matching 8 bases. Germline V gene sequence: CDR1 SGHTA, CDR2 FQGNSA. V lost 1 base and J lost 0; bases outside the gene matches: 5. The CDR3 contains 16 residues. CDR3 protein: CASSLVAGGDSYEQYF. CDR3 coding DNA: TGTGCCAGCAGCTTAGTGGCGGGAGGAGACTCCTACGAGCAGTACTTC.

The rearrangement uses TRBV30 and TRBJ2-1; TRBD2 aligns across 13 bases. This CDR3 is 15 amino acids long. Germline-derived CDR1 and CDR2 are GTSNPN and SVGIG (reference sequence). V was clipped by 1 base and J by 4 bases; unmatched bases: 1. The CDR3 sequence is CAWSEGLAGYNEQFF. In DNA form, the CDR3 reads TGTGCCTGGAGTGAGGGACTAGCGGGGTACAATGAGCAGTTCTTC.

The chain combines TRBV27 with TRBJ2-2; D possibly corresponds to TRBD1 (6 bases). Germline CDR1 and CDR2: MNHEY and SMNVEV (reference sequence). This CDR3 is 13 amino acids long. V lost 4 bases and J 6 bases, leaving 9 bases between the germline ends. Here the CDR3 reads CASSYRAAGELFF. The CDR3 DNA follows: TGTGCCAGCAGTTACAGGGCGGCCGGGGAGCTGTTTTTT.

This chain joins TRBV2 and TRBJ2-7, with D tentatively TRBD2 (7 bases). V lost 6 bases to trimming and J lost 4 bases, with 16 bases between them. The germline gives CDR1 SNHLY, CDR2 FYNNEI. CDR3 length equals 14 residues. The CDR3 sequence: CASSGGTPVYEQYF. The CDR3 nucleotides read TGTGCCAGCAGCGGGGGGACACCAGTTTACGAGCAGTACTTC.

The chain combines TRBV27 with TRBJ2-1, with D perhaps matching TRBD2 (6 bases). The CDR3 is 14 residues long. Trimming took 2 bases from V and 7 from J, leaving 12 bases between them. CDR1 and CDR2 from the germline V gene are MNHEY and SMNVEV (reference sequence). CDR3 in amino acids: CASSLMGLLNEQFF. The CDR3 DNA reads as TGTGCCAGCAGTTTAATGGGACTTTTAAATGAGCAGTTCTTC.

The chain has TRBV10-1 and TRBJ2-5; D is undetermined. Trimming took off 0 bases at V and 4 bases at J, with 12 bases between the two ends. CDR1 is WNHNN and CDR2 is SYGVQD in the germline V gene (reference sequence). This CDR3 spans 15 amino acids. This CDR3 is CASSESLRERETQYF. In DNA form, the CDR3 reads TGCGCCAGCAGTGAGTCGTTGAGAGAACGAGAGACCCAGTACTTC.

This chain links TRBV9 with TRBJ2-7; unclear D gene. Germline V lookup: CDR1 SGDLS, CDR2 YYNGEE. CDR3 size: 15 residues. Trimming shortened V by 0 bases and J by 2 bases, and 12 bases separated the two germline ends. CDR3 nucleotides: TGTGCCAGCAGCGTAGTCCCAAACAGCCCCTACGAGCAGTACTTC. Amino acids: CASSVVPNSPYEQYF.

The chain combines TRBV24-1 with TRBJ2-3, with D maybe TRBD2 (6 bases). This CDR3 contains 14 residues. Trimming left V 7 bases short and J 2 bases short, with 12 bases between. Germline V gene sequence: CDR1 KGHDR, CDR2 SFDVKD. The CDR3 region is CATRGAGTTDTQYF. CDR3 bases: TGTGCCACCAGGGGTGCGGGGACCACAGATACGCAGTATTTT.

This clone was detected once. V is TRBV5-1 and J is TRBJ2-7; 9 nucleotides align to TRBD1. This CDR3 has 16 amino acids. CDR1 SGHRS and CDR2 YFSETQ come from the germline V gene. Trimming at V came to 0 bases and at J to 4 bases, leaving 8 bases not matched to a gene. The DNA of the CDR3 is TGCGCCAGCAGCTTGGCTGCTGGGACAGGGACGTACGAGCAGTACTTC. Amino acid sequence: CASSLAAGTGTYEQYF. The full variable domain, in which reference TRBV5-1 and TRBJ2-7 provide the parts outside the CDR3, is KAGVTQTPRYLIKTRGQQVTLSCSPISGHRSVSWYQQTPGQGLQFLFEYFSETQRNKGNFPGRFSGRQFSNSRSEMNVSTLELGDSALYLCASSLAAGTGTYEQYFGPGTRLTVT.

The CDR3 is CASGMPGQGAYNEQFF. The CDR3 nucleotides are TGTGCTAGTGGTATGCCGGGACAGGGTGCCTACAATGAGCAGTTCTTC. The chain uses TRBV12-5 and TRBJ2-1; TRBD1 matches 9 bases. Trimming at V came to 5 bases and at J to 2 bases, leaving 7 bases not matched to a gene. Per the germline V gene, CDR1 is LGHNT and CDR2 is FRNRAP. CDR3 length: 16 residues. Combining the CDR3 with reference TRBV12-5 and TRBJ2-1 gives the whole variable domain DARVTQTPRHKVTEMGQEVTMRCQPILGHNTVFWYRQTMMQGLELLAYFRNRAPLDDSGMPKDRFSAEMPDATLATLKIQPSEPRDSAVYFCASGMPGQGAYNEQFFGPGTRLTVL.

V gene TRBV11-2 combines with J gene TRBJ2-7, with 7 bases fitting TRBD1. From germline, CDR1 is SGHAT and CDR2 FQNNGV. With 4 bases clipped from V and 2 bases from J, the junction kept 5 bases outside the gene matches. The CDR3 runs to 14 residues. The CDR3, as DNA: TGTGCCAGCAGCTCACGAGACAGGGCCTACGAGCAGTACTTC. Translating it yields CASSSRDRAYEQYF.

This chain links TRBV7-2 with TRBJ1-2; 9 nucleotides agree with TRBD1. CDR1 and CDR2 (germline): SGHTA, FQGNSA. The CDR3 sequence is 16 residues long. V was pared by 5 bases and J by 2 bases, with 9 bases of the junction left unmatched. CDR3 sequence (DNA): TGTGCCAGCAGCGCCTCCGGGACAGGGCTCAACTATGGCTACACCTTC. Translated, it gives CASSASGTGLNYGYTF.

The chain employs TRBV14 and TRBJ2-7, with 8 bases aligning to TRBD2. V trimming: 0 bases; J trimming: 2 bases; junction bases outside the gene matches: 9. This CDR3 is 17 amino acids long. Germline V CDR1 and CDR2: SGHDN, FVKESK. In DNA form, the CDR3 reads TGTGCCAGCAGCCAAGAACCCCCTAGCGGGTACCCCTACGAGCAGTACTTC. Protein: CASSQEPPSGYPYEQYF. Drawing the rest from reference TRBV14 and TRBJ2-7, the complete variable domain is EAGVTQFPSHSVIEKGQTVTLRCDPISGHDNLYWYRRVMGKEIKFLLHFVKESKQDESGMPNNRFLAERTGGTYSTLKVQPAELEDSGVYFCASSQEPPSGYPYEQYFGPGTRLTVT.

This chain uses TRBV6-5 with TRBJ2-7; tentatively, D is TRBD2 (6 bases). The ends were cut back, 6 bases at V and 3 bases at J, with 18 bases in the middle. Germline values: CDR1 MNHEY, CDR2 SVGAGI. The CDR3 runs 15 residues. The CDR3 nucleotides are TGTGCCAGCAGCTCCACCGGGACTCCAAGCTACGAGCAGTACTTC. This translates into CASSSTGTPSYEQYF.

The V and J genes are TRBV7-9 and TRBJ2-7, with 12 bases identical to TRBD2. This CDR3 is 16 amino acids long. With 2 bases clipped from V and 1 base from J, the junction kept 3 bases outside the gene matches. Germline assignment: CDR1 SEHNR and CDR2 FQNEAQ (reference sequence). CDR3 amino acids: CASSLPTSGRSYEQYF. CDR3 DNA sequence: TGTGCCAGCAGCTTACCGACTAGCGGGAGATCCTACGAGCAGTACTTC.

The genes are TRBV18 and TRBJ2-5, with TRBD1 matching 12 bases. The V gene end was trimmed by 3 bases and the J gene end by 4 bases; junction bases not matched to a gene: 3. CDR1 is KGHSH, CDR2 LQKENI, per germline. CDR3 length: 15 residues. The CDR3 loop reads CASSPGTGGVETQYF. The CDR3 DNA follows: TGTGCCAGCTCACCCGGGACAGGGGGCGTAGAGACCCAGTACTTC. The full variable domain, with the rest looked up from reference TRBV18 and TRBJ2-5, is NAGVMQNPRHLVRRRGQEARLRCSPMKGHSHVYWYRQLPEEGLKFMVYLQKENIIDESGMPKERFSAEFPKEGPSILRIQQVVRGDSAAYFCASSPGTGGVETQYFGPGTRLLVL.

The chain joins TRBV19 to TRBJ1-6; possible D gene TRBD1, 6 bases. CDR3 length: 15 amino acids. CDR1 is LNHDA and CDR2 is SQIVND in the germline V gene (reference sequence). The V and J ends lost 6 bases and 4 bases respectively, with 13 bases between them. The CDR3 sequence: CASSSGQMYNSPLHF. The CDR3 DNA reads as TGTGCCAGTAGCTCTGGACAGATGTATAATTCACCCCTCCACTTT. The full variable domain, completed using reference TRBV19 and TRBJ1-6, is DGGITQSPKYLFRKEGQNVTLSCEQNLNHDAMYWYRQDPGQGLRLIYYSQIVNDFQKGDIAEGYSVSREKKESFPLTVTSAQKNPTAFYLCASSSGQMYNSPLHFGNGTRLTVT.